These 21 T cell receptor beta chains share one sample of origin, sequenced in a study of CD8+CD57+ T cells in acquired aplastic anemia. Genomic DNA was employed as the template in profiling TCR beta VDJ and CDR3. TCRdb reprocessed the reads via MiXCR and lists one record per CDR3 protein. The sample shows about half a million distinct CDR3 sequences, approximately 33% of them seen only once. The authors sequenced patients whose flow cytometry had shown CD8+CD57+ cell expansion. Specimen: sorted CD4+, CD8+, or CD8+CD57+ T cells (not recorded which) from PBMCs. The receptors were gathered from a human donor with aplastic anemia.

V usage is TRBV24-1 and J usage is TRBJ1-2, with a tentative D call TRBD1 (5 bases). Germline assignment: CDR1 KGHDR and CDR2 SFDVKD. The V end was cut by 2 bases, the J end by 4 bases, with 13 bases between. The CDR3 has 15 amino acids. The CDR3 loop is CATSDSGPTAYGYTF. DNA of the CDR3: TGTGCCACCAGTGATTCGGGACCCACGGCCTATGGCTACACCTTC.

In its sample, this clonotype was seen once. A much larger clone lies one base from this, so it may be a read error. CDR3 loop: CASKDKDEQYF. The CDR3 region has the DNA TGTGCCAGCAAAGACAAGGACGAGCAGTACTTC. The chain links TRBV12-3 or TRBV12-4 to TRBJ2-7; no clear D. There are 11 residues in the CDR3. V lost 7 bases and J 5 bases, leaving 9 bases between the germline ends.

CDR3 sequence reads: CASSTGLAGEGDTQYF. CDR3 in DNA: TGTGCCAGTAGTACGGGACTAGCGGGAGAGGGAGATACGCAGTATTTT. V and J are TRBV19 and TRBJ2-3; 14 bases fit TRBD2. Losses at the gene ends were 4 bases for V and 5 bases for J; bases not matched to a gene: 5. This CDR3 contains 16 residues. Germline values: CDR1 LNHDA, CDR2 SQIVND (reference sequence).

This clonotype showed up many times. The chain employs TRBV15 and TRBJ1-2; 8 bases match TRBD1. V gave up 3 bases and J gave up 2 bases; unmatched junction bases: 5. The CDR3 is made up of 15 amino acids. Germline CDR1 and CDR2: LNHNV and YYDKDF (reference sequence). CDR3 amino acids: CATSSGDRFNYGYTF. CDR3 in DNA: TGTGCCACCAGCAGTGGGGACAGGTTCAACTATGGCTACACCTTC.

J is TRBJ2-7 and V is TRBV11-2; 8 nucleotides agree with TRBD2. The junction had 15 bases not matched to a gene; V was cut back by 2 bases and J by 0 bases. This CDR3 is 19 amino acids long. Germline values: CDR1 SGHAT, CDR2 FQNNGV. The CDR3 reads CASSLRAGLSGEISYEQYF. The CDR3 DNA sequence: TGTGCCAGCAGCTTACGGGCGGGTCTTAGCGGGGAGATCTCCTACGAGCAGTACTTC.

This clonotype was seen at least ten times. CDR3 in amino acids: CSVERSGNGYTF. The CDR3 DNA follows: TGCAGCGTTGAAAGGTCAGGTAATGGCTACACCTTC. The chain is built from TRBV29-1 and TRBJ1-2, with D unclear. The germline V gene encodes CDR1 SQVTM and CDR2 ANQGSEA. V was trimmed by 2 bases and J by 6 bases, leaving 10 bases between them. This CDR3 has 12 amino acids.

This clonotype appeared a few times. The chain employs TRBV11-2 and TRBJ2-7, with TRBD1 matching over 7 bases. This CDR3 comprises 16 residues. Trimming removed 5 bases from V and 4 bases from J; junction bases left unmatched: 14. In germline, CDR1 is SGHAT, CDR2 FQNNGV. This chain's CDR3 is CASSPDQYRGSYEQYF. The DNA for the CDR3 is TGTGCCAGCAGCCCAGATCAGTACAGGGGTTCTTACGAGCAGTACTTC. The full variable domain, rest sourced from reference TRBV11-2 and TRBJ2-7, is EAGVAQSPRYKIIEKRQSVAFWCNPISGHATLYWYQQILGQGPKLLIQFQNNGVVDDSQLPKDRFSAERLKGVDSTLKIQPAKLEDSAVYLCASSPDQYRGSYEQYFGPGTRLTVT.

This clonotype was detected many times. The chain has TRBV2 and TRBJ2-7, with 8 bases that match TRBD2. Germline V gene lookup returns CDR1 SNHLY and CDR2 FYNNEI. The CDR3 is 16 amino acids. With 6 bases clipped from V and 1 base from J, the junction kept 11 bases outside the gene matches. Written as DNA, the CDR3 is TGTGCCAGCAGCGTGCCACCGGGACTAGTTTCCTACGAGCAGTACTTC. Its protein is CASSVPPGLVSYEQYF.

The rearrangement links TRBV7-2 to TRBJ1-3; maybe TRBD1 (6 bases). The germline CDR1 and CDR2 sequences are SGHTA and FQGNSA. The CDR3 loop spans 15 amino acids. The germline V and J ends were trimmed by 1 base and 4 bases, with 11 bases remaining between them. The CDR3 loop is CASSLVATGGNTIYF. CDR3 bases: TGTGCCAGCAGCTTAGTCGCGACAGGCGGAAACACCATATATTTT.

This chain connects TRBV12-3 or TRBV12-4 to TRBJ2-6; D gene ambiguous. Deletions cut 7 bases from V and 4 bases from J, with 17 bases between. The CDR3 loop spans 16 amino acids. CDR3: CASNDGWGSGANVLTF. The CDR3, as DNA: TGTGCCAGCAACGACGGATGGGGTTCAGGGGCCAACGTCCTGACTTTC.

This clonotype was counted ten times or more. The rearrangement joins TRBV10-3 to TRBJ2-2; the D is unclear. Germline CDR1 and CDR2: ENHRY and SYGVKD. The V end lost 0 bases, the J end lost 0 bases, and 8 bases lay between the germline ends. The CDR3 extends over 16 amino acids. The CDR3 coding sequence is TGTGCCATCAGTGAGTCGGGCAGTGCGAACACCGGGGAGCTGTTTTTT. Translation: CAISESGSANTGELFF.

The sample holds many counts of this clonotype. The chain couples TRBV7-9 to TRBJ2-3, with 9 bases lining up with TRBD2. In germline, CDR1 is SEHNR, CDR2 FQNEAQ (reference sequence). This CDR3 contains 16 residues. V was clipped by 3 bases and J by 8 bases; unmatched bases: 12. The CDR3 sequence is CASSLTSGTTPGTQYF. The CDR3 bases are TGTGCCAGCAGCTTGACTAGCGGTACTACTCCAGGTACGCAGTATTTT. Full variable domain (missing parts from reference TRBV7-9 and TRBJ2-3): DTGVSQNPRHKITKRGQNVTFRCDPISEHNRLYWYRQTLGQGPEFLTYFQNEAQLEKSRLLSDRFSAERPKGSFSTLEIQRTEQGDSAMYLCASSLTSGTTPGTQYFGPGTRLTVL.

This clonotype was picked up many times. The chain couples TRBV19 to TRBJ1-4, with D maybe TRBD1 (6 bases). Germline values: CDR1 LNHDA, CDR2 SQIVND (reference sequence). Trimming took off 5 bases at V and 8 bases at J, with 12 bases between the two ends. This CDR3 spans 13 amino acids. The CDR3 is CASSVSGAEKLFF. The CDR3 nucleotides are TGTGCCAGTAGTGTCTCGGGGGCGGAAAAACTGTTTTTT. The complete variable domain, with remaining parts taken from reference TRBV19 and TRBJ1-4, reads DGGITQSPKYLFRKEGQNVTLSCEQNLNHDAMYWYRQDPGQGLRLIYYSQIVNDFQKGDIAEGYSVSREKKESFPLTVTSAQKNPTAFYLCASSVSGAEKLFFGSGTQLSVL.

This chain uses TRBV10-3 with TRBJ2-6, with D possibly TRBD2 on 6 matching bases. V was clipped by 10 bases and J by 0 bases, with 19 bases between them. Germline values: CDR1 ENHRY, CDR2 SYGVKD. The CDR3 is made up of 17 amino acids. The CDR3 sequence: CASRLGGNGSGANVLTF. The CDR3 DNA reads as TGTGCCAGCCGTCTTGGGGGGAATGGCTCTGGGGCCAACGTCCTGACTTTC.

This clonotype was detected ten times or more. The V call is TRBV20-1, the J call TRBJ1-4; no clear D gene. V lost 4 bases and J 0 bases, leaving 3 bases between the germline ends. The CDR3 length is 12 residues. Germline V gene data show CDR1 as DFQATT and CDR2 as SNEGSKA (reference sequence). The CDR3 DNA follows: TGCAGTGCTACGGCAACTAATGAAAAACTGTTTTTT. The encoded protein is CSATATNEKLFF.

The rearrangement uses TRBV20-1 and TRBJ2-7; tentatively, D is TRBD1 (6 bases). This CDR3 is 15 amino acids long. Between the trimmed V and J ends, which lost 1 base and 1 base, there was a span of 14 bases. The germline V gene has CDR1 DFQATT and CDR2 SNEGSKA (reference sequence). The CDR3 here is CSARGPRGGSYEQYF. The CDR3 DNA reads TGCAGTGCTAGAGGGCCTCGAGGGGGATCCTACGAGCAGTACTTC.

The V and J genes are TRBV6-1 and TRBJ1-2, with D maybe TRBD1 (6 bases). CDR1 and CDR2 from the germline V gene are MNHNS and SASEGT. V lost 5 bases, J lost 4 bases, and 14 bases lay in between. The CDR3 consists of 14 residues. The CDR3 DNA is TGTGCCAGCAGTTCCAAAGGGGGTCTCTATGGCTACACCTTC. Its protein is CASSSKGGLYGYTF.

Points on this clonotype: A much larger clone is a single base away; this may be a read error. This chain joins TRBV12-3 or TRBV12-4 and TRBJ1-6, with D perhaps TRBD1 (5 bases). The CDR3 spans 15 residues. In DNA form, the CDR3 reads TGTGCCAGCAGTTTACTGGGGCGGTGGATTTCACCCCTCTACTTT. Protein: CASSLLGRWISPLYF.

The chain is built from TRBV15 and TRBJ2-5, with D perhaps given as TRBD1 or TRBD2 (6 bases each). CDR3 length: 17 amino acids. Trimming cost V 0 bases and J 4 bases, with 18 bases left between them. Germline lookup yields CDR1 LNHNV and CDR2 YYDKDF (reference sequence). The chain's CDR3 is CATSRDMGALGGETQYF. The CDR3 DNA follows: TGTGCCACCAGCAGAGATATGGGGGCCCTCGGGGGAGAGACCCAGTACTTC.

This clonotype has just a few counts. The rearrangement uses TRBV3-1 and TRBJ2-7; D is perhaps TRBD2 (6 bases). In germline, CDR1 is LGHDT, CDR2 YNNKEL (reference sequence). Trimming took off 5 bases at V and 7 bases at J, with 18 bases between the two ends. The CDR3 contains 14 residues. The CDR3 here is CASSTIAAGGEQYF. CDR3 coding DNA: TGTGCCAGCAGCACAATAGCGGCCGGTGGGGAGCAGTACTTC.

This clonotype was seen only a few times. The chain uses TRBV10-2 and TRBJ2-2, with 7 nucleotides matching TRBD2. The germline V gene has CDR1 WSHSY and CDR2 SAAADI. The CDR3 is 15 residues long. J lost 6 bases, V lost 3 bases, and 7 bases had no gene match. The CDR3 spells CASSDSAGAAGELFF. The CDR3 bases are TGCGCCAGCAGTGATAGTGCGGGAGCGGCCGGGGAGCTGTTTTTT.